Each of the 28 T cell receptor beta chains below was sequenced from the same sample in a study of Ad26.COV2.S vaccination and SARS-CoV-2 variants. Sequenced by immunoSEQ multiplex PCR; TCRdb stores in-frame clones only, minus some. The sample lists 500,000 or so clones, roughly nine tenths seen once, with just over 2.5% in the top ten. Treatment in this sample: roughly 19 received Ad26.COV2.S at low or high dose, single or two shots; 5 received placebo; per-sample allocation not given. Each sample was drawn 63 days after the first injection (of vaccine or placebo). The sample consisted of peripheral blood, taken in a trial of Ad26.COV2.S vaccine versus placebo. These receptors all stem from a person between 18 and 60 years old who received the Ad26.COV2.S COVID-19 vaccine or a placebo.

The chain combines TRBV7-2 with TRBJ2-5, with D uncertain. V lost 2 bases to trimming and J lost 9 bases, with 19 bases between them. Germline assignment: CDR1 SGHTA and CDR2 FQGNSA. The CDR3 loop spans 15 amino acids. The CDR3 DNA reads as TGTGCCAGCAGCTTAAGAGGTGGCCCGTCGAGACCCCAGTACTTC. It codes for CASSLRGGPSRPQYF.

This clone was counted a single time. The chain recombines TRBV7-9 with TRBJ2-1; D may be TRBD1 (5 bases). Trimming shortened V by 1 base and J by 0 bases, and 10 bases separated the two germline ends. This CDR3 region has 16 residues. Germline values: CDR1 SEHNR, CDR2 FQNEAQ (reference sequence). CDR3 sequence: CASSLVGPRSYNEQFF. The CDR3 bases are TGTGCCAGCAGCTTAGTGGGGCCCCGCTCCTACAATGAGCAGTTCTTC.

The CDR3, as DNA: TGTGCCAGCAGCCTACTGACGGCGGGTATGGCCCAGTACTTC. This gives the protein CASSLLTAGMAQYF. The genes are TRBV7-9 and TRBJ2-5; tentative D call: TRBD2 (5 bases). Trimming took off 5 bases at V and 9 bases at J, with 19 bases between the two ends. Germline-derived CDR1 and CDR2 are SEHNR and FQNEAQ (reference sequence). The CDR3 contains 14 residues.

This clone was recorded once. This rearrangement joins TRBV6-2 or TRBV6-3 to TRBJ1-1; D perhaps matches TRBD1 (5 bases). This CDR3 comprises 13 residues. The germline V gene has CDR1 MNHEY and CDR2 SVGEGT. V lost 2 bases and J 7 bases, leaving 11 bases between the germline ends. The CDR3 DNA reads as TGTGCCAGCAGTTACGATCGGGGGGGTGAAGCTTTCTTT. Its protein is CASSYDRGGEAFF.

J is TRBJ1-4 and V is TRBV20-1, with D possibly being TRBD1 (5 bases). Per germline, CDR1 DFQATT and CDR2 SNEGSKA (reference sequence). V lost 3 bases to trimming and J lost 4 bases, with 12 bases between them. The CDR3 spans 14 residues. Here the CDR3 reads CSASNRMGNEKLFF. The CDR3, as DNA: TGCAGTGCTAGTAACAGGATGGGTAATGAAAAACTGTTTTTT.

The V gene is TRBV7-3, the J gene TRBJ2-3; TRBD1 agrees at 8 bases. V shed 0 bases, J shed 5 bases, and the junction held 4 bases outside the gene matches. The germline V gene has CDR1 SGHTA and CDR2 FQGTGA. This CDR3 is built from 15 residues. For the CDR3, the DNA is TGTGCCAGCAGCTTAACGACAGGGGCGGGAGATACGCAGTATTTT. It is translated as CASSLTTGAGDTQYF.

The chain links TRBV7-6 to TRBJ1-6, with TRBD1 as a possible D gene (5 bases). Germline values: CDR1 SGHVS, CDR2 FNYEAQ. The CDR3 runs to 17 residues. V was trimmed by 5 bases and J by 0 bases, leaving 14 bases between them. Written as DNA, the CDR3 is TGTGCCAGCAGCCTCTACAAGGGGAGCTCCTATAATTCACCCCTCCACTTT. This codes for CASSLYKGSSYNSPLHF.

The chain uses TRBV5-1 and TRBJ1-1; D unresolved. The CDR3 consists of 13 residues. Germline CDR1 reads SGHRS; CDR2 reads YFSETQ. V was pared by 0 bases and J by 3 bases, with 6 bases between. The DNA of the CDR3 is TGCGCCAGCAGCTTGGAGACCCACACTGAAGCTTTCTTT. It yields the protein CASSLETHTEAFF.

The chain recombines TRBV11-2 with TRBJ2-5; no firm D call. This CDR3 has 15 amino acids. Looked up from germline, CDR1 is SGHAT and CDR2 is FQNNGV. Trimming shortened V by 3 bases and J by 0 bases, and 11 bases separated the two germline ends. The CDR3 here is CASSLGFDNQETQYF. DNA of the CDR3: TGTGCCAGCAGCTTGGGGTTTGACAACCAAGAGACCCAGTACTTC.

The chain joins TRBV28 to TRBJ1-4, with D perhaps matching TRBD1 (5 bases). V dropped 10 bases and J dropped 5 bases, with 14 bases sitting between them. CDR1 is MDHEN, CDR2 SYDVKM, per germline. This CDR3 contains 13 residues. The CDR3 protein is CAITGRVNEKLFF. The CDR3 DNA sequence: TGTGCCATCACAGGAAGGGTGAATGAAAAACTGTTTTTT.

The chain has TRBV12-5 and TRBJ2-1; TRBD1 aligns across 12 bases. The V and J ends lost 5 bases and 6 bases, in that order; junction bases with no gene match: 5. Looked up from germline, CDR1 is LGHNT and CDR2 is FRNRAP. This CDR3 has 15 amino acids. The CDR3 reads CASGPGTGGTNEQFF. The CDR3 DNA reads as TGTGCTAGTGGTCCTGGGACAGGGGGCACCAATGAGCAGTTCTTC.

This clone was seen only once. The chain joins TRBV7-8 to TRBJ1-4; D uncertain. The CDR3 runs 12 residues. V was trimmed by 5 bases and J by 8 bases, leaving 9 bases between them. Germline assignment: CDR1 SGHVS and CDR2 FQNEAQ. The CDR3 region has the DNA TGTGCCAGCAGCCATTGGGGAGAAAAACTGTTTTTT. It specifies CASSHWGEKLFF.

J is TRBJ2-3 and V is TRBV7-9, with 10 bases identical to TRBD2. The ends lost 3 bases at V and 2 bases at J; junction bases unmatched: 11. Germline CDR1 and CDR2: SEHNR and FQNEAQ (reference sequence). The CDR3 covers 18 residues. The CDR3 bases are TGTGCCAGCAGCTTGGGGATAAGCGGGGGGGCCTTCACAGATACGCAGTATTTT. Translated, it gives CASSLGISGGAFTDTQYF.

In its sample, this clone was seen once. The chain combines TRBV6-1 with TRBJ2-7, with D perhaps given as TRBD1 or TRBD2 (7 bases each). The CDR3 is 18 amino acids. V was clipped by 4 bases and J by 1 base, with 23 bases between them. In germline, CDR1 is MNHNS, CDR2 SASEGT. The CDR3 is CASSVGGGGGAGSYEQYV. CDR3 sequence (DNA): TGTGCCAGCAGTGTGGGAGGGGGCGGGGGTGCGGGGTCCTACGAGCAGTACGTC.

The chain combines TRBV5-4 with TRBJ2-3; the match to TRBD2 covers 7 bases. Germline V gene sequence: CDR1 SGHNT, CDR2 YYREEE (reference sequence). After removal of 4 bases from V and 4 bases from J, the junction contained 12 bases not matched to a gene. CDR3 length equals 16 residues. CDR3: CASSPPSRAGADTQYF. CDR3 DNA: TGTGCCAGCAGCCCCCCGAGCAGGGCGGGAGCAGATACGCAGTATTTT.

The CDR3 loop reads CASSKHGKLGNQPQHF. The DNA of the CDR3 is TGTGCCAGCAGCAAGCATGGCAAATTGGGCAATCAGCCCCAGCATTTT. The rearrangement links TRBV4-2 to TRBJ1-5; the D is unclear. V was cut by 5 bases and J by 2 bases, with 16 bases left in between. The CDR3 consists of 16 residues. From germline, CDR1 is LGHNA and CDR2 YNFKEQ.

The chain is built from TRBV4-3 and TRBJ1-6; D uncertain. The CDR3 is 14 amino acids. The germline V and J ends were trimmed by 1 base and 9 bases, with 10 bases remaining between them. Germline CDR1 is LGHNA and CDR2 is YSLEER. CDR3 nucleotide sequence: TGCGCCAGCAGCCAAGTCGAGTGGGGTTCACCCCTCCACTTT. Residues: CASSQVEWGSPLHF.

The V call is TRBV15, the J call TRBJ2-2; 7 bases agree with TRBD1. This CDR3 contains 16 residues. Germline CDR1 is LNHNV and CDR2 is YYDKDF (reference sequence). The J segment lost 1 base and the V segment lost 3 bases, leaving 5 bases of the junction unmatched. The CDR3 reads CATSRGTAMNTGELFF. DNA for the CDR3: TGTGCCACCAGCAGGGGGACAGCCATGAACACCGGGGAGCTGTTTTTT.

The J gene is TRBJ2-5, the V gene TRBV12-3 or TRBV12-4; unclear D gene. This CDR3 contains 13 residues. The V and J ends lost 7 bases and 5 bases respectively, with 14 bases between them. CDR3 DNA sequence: TGTGCCAGCACGCTAACCCCTCTGGAGACCCAGTACTTC. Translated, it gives CASTLTPLETQYF.

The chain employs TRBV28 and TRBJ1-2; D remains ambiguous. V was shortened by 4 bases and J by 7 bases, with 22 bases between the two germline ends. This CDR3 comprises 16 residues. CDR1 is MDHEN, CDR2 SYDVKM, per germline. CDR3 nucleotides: TGTGCCAGCAGTTATGGCGGCGGGGATTGGAGTGGTGGCTACACCTTC. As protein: CASSYGGGDWSGGYTF.

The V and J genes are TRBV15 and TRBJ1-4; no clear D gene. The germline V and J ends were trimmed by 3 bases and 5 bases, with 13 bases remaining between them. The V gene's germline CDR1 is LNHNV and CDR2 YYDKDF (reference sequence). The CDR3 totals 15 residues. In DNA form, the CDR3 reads TGTGCCACCAGCAGCCCCCGAACAAACAATGAAAAACTGTTTTTT. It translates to CATSSPRTNNEKLFF.

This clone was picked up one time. In DNA form, the CDR3 reads TGCAGCGTTGTGGCTAGCAGGTATAGTGAGCAGTTCTTC. It encodes CSVVASRYSEQFF. The rearrangement joins TRBV29-1 to TRBJ2-1; weak D call: TRBD2 (5 bases). The CDR3 sequence is 13 residues long. Germline lookup yields CDR1 SQVTM and CDR2 ANQGSEA. Between the trimmed V and J ends, which lost 4 bases and 9 bases, there was a span of 16 bases.

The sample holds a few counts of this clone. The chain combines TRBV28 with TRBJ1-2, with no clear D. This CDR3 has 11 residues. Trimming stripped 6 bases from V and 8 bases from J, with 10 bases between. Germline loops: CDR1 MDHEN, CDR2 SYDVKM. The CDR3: CASRNNQGYTF. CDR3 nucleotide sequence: TGTGCCAGCAGAAACAACCAAGGCTACACCTTC.

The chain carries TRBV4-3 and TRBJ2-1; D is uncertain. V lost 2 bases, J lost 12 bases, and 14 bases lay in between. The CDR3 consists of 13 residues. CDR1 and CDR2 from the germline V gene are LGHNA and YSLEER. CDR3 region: CASSQLRRSGQFF. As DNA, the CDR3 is TGCGCCAGCAGCCAACTCCGAAGATCGGGGCAGTTCTTC.

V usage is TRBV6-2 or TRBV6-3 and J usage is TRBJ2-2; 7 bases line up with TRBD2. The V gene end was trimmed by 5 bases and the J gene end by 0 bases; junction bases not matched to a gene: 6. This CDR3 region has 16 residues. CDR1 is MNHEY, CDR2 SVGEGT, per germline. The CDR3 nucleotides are TGTGCCAGCAGTCGCCAACTAGCGACGAACACCGGGGAGCTGTTTTTT. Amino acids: CASSRQLATNTGELFF.

CDR3 residues: CASSLIGQGKTGELFF. The CDR3 nucleotides read TGTGCCAGCAGTTTAATAGGACAGGGCAAGACCGGGGAGCTGTTTTTT. The rearrangement links TRBV27 to TRBJ2-2; 8 bases align to TRBD1. V shed 2 bases, J shed 5 bases, and the junction held 7 bases outside the gene matches. The CDR3 spans 16 residues. Germline CDR1 reads MNHEY; CDR2 reads SMNVEV (reference sequence).

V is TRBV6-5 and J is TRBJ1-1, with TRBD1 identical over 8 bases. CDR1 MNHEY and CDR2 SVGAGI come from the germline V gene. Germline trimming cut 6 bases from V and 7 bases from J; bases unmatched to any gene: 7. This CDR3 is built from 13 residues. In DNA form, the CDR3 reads TGTGCCAGCAGCCTAGGGACAGGCCTTGAAGCTTTCTTT. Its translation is CASSLGTGLEAFF.

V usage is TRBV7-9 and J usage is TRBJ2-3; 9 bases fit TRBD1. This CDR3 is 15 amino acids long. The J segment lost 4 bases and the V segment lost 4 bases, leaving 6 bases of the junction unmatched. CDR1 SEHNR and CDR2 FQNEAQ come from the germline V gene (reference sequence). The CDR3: CASSWRGTGPDTQYF. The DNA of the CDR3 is TGTGCCAGCAGCTGGCGCGGGACAGGGCCAGATACGCAGTATTTT.